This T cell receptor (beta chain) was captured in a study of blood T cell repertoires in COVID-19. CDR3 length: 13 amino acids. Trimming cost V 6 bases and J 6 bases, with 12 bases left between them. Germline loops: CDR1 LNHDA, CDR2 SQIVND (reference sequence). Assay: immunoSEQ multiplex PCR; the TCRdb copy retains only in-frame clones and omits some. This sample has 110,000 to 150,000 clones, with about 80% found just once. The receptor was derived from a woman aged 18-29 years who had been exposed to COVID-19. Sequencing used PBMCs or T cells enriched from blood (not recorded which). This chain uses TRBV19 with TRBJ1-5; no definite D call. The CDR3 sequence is CASRDLEGQPQHF. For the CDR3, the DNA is TGTGCCAGTAGGGACCTGGAGGGTCAGCCCCAGCATTTT.